This record looks at one TCR beta chain sequence and its context. Its antigen is currently not known. Qualities for individual bases were not recorded, and no much larger clone is one base off. The data belong to a study of blood T cell repertoires in COVID-19 (dated by TCRdb to 2020 to 2021). For the study in its entirety: Collaborator samples came from the United States, Italy and Spain and covered acute and convalescent phases of COVID-19. The repertoires were released in a freely available public database intended as a resource for research on the immune response to SARS-CoV-2. The material from the prospective study consisted of cDNA or gDNA derived from T cells, B-cell-depleted T cells, or PBMCs. Sample metadata almost always included a de-identified subject ID, COVID-19 status, age in years and sex. Where available, HLA class I and class II types were obtained from metadata supplied by the sample provider rather than from assay-based typing. The samples were drawn from the first 160 participants of the ongoing ImmuneRACE study and from over a thousand subjects provided by 6 global collaborators. Deeply sampled blood TCRbeta repertoires from subjects exposed to, actively infected with, or recovered from COVID-19 were included in the dataset.

TCRbeta CDR3 regions were amplified from genomic DNA using the immunoSEQ Assay, a bias-controlled multiplex PCR. As for the authors' bioinformatics: Within the assay, amplification of reference gene primers was used to estimate how many nucleated cells each sample contained. To quantify the absolute abundance of each unique TCRbeta CDR3 rearrangement, sequence reads were collapsed and filtered. For each sample, productive Simpson clonality was calculated as the square root of Simpson's diversity index across productive rearrangements. Held by TCRdb, this immuneACCESS table contains in-frame sequences only and omits some clones. Under half of the omission traces to an unresolved V gene where checked; the cause of the rest is unknown. Clone size and the V and J calls come from that table; the DNA yielded D and trimming. This sample gives roughly 300,000 clones in total; more than 75% of them show up just once. Less than 4.5% of the sample comes from the top ten.

Enrolling through a virtual design, the prospective study's participants ranged in age from roughly 18 to 90 years and lived across roughly 24 United States geographic areas. In the prospective study, cohorts were assigned on the basis of participant-reported clinical history obtained from a screening survey and a study questionnaire. Recovered participants in ImmuneRACE Cohort 3 were defined as having two consecutive negative NP/OP PCR tests, clearance from a healthcare professional, or resolution of symptoms. In the prospective study, mobile phlebotomists collected whole blood, serum and a nasopharyngeal or oropharyngeal swab from each participant. Over an approximately 2-month period, participants in the prospective study had the option of providing additional blood draws and questionnaires. Before DNA extraction, blood samples from the prospective study were shipped at room temperature or frozen.

The cysteine opens and the phenylalanine closes a CDR3 of 14 amino acids. Of all the DNA, just the CDR3 is kept, 42 bases in frame from base 1. Trimming takes 7 bases from V and 3 bases from J, and the germline ends sit 14 bases apart. As encoded in the germline V gene (reference sequence), CDR1 is MNHEY while CDR2 is SMNVEV. Broad study findings and their caveats: The quantity of clinical and demographic metadata differed by source and by participant and was supplied without curation.

The chain joins TRBV27 to TRBJ2-3, with the D gene too uncertain to name. Sequenced input: PBMCs or T cells enriched from blood (not recorded which). The sequence derives from a man aged 25-45 years who had recovered from COVID-19. The DNA sequence is given as TGTGCCAGCACTCGTCAACTCGGGACAGATACGCAGTATTTT. Its protein reads: CASTRQLGTDTQYF.